This passage covers 27 T cell receptor beta chains from one sample sequenced in a study of control samples from healthy donors and cancer patients. The data were produced by immunoSEQ multiplex PCR, yet TCRdb's version contains in-frame clones alone and is incomplete. The sample includes around 120,000 clones, about 95% of them seen just once. The sequenced sample consisted of blood. The receptors were sampled from a man aged 25 to 40 in good health.

The rearrangement joins TRBV5-6 to TRBJ1-2; D uncertain. Trimming took 5 bases from V and 5 from J, leaving 13 bases between them. The CDR3 is made up of 13 amino acids. The germline CDR1 and CDR2 sequences are SGHDT and YYEEEE. The CDR3 DNA is TGTGCCAGCAGTGCTACAGACCGTTATGGCTACACCTTC. This codes for CASSATDRYGYTF.

This chain uses TRBV11-2 with TRBJ1-4; 9 bases match TRBD1. The CDR3 consists of 15 residues. The V segment lost 5 bases and the J segment 6 bases; nucleotides outside the gene matches: 7. CDR1 is SGHAT, CDR2 FQNNGV, per germline. CDR3 DNA sequence: TGTGCCAGCAGCACACACAGGGGGCGAGATGAAAAACTGTTTTTT. Its protein is CASSTHRGRDEKLFF.

This sequence joins TRBV5-5 and TRBJ2-3; no definite D call. Germline V gene data show CDR1 as SGHKS and CDR2 as YYEKEE (reference sequence). The CDR3 is made up of 13 amino acids. Trimming took off 4 bases at V and 2 bases at J, with 8 bases between the two ends. The CDR3 loop reads CASSPYITDTQYF. Written as DNA, the CDR3 is TGTGCCAGCAGCCCTTATATCACAGATACGCAGTATTTT. Full variable domain (rest looked up from reference TRBV5-5 and TRBJ2-3): DAGVTQSPTHLIKTRGQQVTLRCSPISGHKSVSWYQQVLGQGPQFIFQYYEKEERGRGNFPDRFSARQFPNYSSELNVNALLLGDSALYLCASSPYITDTQYFGPGTRLTVL.

The chain carries TRBV27 and TRBJ1-2, with 9 positions matching TRBD1. The germline V gene has CDR1 MNHEY and CDR2 SMNVEV (reference sequence). CDR3 length: 15 residues. Trimming cost V 1 base and J 7 bases; bases outside gene matches: 7. The CDR3 reads CASSLYPTGGSGYTF. CDR3 nucleotide sequence: TGTGCCAGCAGTTTATACCCAACAGGGGGCAGTGGCTACACCTTC.

The CDR3 sequence: CASSSYDNYGYTF. The DNA for the CDR3 is TGTGCCAGCAGCTCATACGATAACTATGGCTACACCTTC. V gene TRBV11-2 combines with J gene TRBJ1-2; D remains unclear. This CDR3 has 13 residues. Trimming left V 4 bases short and J 1 base short, with 7 bases between. Germline V CDR1 and CDR2: SGHAT, FQNNGV.

The chain employs TRBV7-8 and TRBJ2-7, with a weak D call TRBD2 (5 bases). V lost 3 bases and J 3 bases, leaving 18 bases between the germline ends. Germline V gene sequence: CDR1 SGHVS, CDR2 FQNEAQ. CDR3 size: 16 residues. In DNA form, the CDR3 reads TGTGCCAGCAGCTTCCAGGTTGGGAGCTTAAACTACGAGCAGTACTTC. Translation gives CASSFQVGSLNYEQYF.

This clone appeared once. The rearrangement links TRBV6-1 to TRBJ2-7; D is undetermined. The germline V and J ends were trimmed by 1 base and 9 bases, with 19 bases remaining between them. Looked up from germline, CDR1 is MNHNS and CDR2 is SASEGT. This CDR3 has 15 residues. DNA of the CDR3: TGTGCCAGCAGTGAAGATCCAGTCACCACGTCATGGCAGTACTTC. Translating it yields CASSEDPVTTSWQYF.

This clone was detected only once. The J gene is TRBJ1-5, the V gene TRBV10-3; no reliable D call. The CDR3 loop spans 12 amino acids. The germline V gene encodes CDR1 ENHRY and CDR2 SYGVKD. V was trimmed by 4 bases and J by 7 bases, leaving 8 bases between them. CDR3 in DNA: TGTGCCATCAGTGCAGCGGGGCAGCCCCAGCATTTT. Its translation is CAISAAGQPQHF.

The chain employs TRBV5-5 and TRBJ1-1; D ambiguous. This CDR3 comprises 15 residues. From germline, CDR1 is SGHKS and CDR2 YYEKEE (reference sequence). Trimming stripped 1 base from V and 0 bases from J, with 10 bases between. CDR3 in amino acids: CASSLQGSMNTEAFF. In DNA, the CDR3 is TGTGCCAGCAGCTTGCAAGGCAGTATGAACACTGAAGCTTTCTTT.

The chain joins TRBV10-3 to TRBJ2-5; D gene ambiguous. V was shortened by 2 bases and J by 2 bases, with 9 bases between the two germline ends. Per germline, CDR1 ENHRY and CDR2 SYGVKD. This CDR3 is built from 14 residues. CDR3 protein: CAISEMGSQETQYF. CDR3 DNA: TGTGCCATCAGTGAGATGGGAAGTCAAGAGACCCAGTACTTC.

V usage is TRBV2 and J usage is TRBJ2-7; D perhaps matches TRBD2 (5 bases). Germline V CDR1 and CDR2: SNHLY, FYNNEI. The CDR3 contains 14 residues. V lost 7 bases to trimming and J lost 2 bases, with 15 bases between them. CDR3 protein: CASTEGGPAYEQYF. CDR3 in DNA: TGTGCCAGCACCGAGGGCGGACCGGCCTACGAGCAGTACTTC.

The V and J genes are TRBV14 and TRBJ1-1; 8 nucleotides line up with TRBD1. The CDR3 is 16 amino acids. The ends lost 4 bases at V and 1 base at J; junction bases unmatched: 8. The V gene's germline CDR1 is SGHDN and CDR2 FVKESK. The CDR3 coding sequence is TGTGCCAGCAGCCGTTTTACCGGGACAGGGAACACTGAAGCTTTCTTT. As protein: CASSRFTGTGNTEAFF.

The gene calls are TRBV7-9 and TRBJ2-5; 7 nucleotides match TRBD2. The CDR3 runs 15 residues. The V and J ends lost 5 bases and 5 bases, in that order; junction bases with no gene match: 11. CDR1 is SEHNR and CDR2 is FQNEAQ in the germline V gene (reference sequence). The CDR3 is CASSEDAGVAETQYF. The CDR3 DNA sequence: TGTGCCAGCAGCGAAGACGCGGGGGTGGCGGAGACCCAGTACTTC.

The chain has TRBV30 and TRBJ2-3; 8 nucleotides line up with TRBD2. CDR1 GTSNPN and CDR2 SVGIG come from the germline V gene (reference sequence). The V and J ends lost 4 bases and 5 bases, in that order; junction bases with no gene match: 14. The CDR3 totals 16 residues. CDR3 nucleotides: TGTGCCTGGACCCTAAAGAACGCGGGGGGCCTAGATACGCAGTATTTT. It is translated as CAWTLKNAGGLDTQYF. The full variable domain, with the rest looked up from reference TRBV30 and TRBJ2-3, is SQTIHQWPATLVQPVGSPLSLECTVEGTSNPNLYWYRQAAGRGLQLLFYSVGIGQISSEVPQNLSASRPQDRQFILSSKKLLLSDSGFYLCAWTLKNAGGLDTQYFGPGTRLTVL.

V usage is TRBV6-4 and J usage is TRBJ2-5; TRBD2 matches at 11 bases. V was pared by 6 bases and J by 2 bases, with 2 bases of the junction left unmatched. The CDR3 sequence is 14 residues long. Germline V gene sequence: CDR1 MRHNA, CDR2 SNTAGT. CDR3 residues: CASSPSGGQETQYF. The CDR3 nucleotides read TGTGCCAGCAGCCCTAGCGGGGGGCAAGAGACCCAGTACTTC.

The chain carries TRBV3-1 (or the pseudogene TRBV3-2) and TRBJ2-5; TRBD2 is a possible D gene (5 bases). Deletions cut 1 base from V and 5 bases from J, with 14 bases between. CDR1 and CDR2 from the germline V gene are LGHDT and YNNKEL (reference sequence). The CDR3 runs 15 residues. This CDR3 reads CASSQGAGEVETQYF. The CDR3 DNA is TGTGCCAGCAGCCAAGGGGCGGGTGAGGTGGAGACCCAGTACTTC.

The gene calls are TRBV4-3 and TRBJ1-6; D is perhaps TRBD1 (6 bases). Looked up from germline, CDR1 is LGHNA and CDR2 is YSLEER. The germline V and J ends were trimmed by 0 bases and 0 bases, with 12 bases remaining between them. The CDR3 consists of 18 residues. The DNA of the CDR3 is TGCGCCAGCAGCCAAGATTATGGACAGAGCTCCTATAATTCACCCCTCCACTTT. Amino acids: CASSQDYGQSSYNSPLHF.

The J gene is TRBJ1-5, the V gene TRBV4-1, with D perhaps matching TRBD1 (5 bases). V gave up 2 bases and J gave up 0 bases, with 8 bases separating them. This CDR3 contains 15 residues. Germline V CDR1 and CDR2: MGHRA, YSYEKL. CDR3 region: CASSQSGGSNQPQHF. CDR3 DNA sequence: TGCGCCAGCAGCCAAAGCGGGGGTAGCAATCAGCCCCAGCATTTT.

This rearrangement joins TRBV7-9 to TRBJ2-3; tentative D call: TRBD1 (6 bases). CDR3 length: 16 residues. The germline V and J ends were trimmed by 1 base and 5 bases, with 16 bases remaining between them. Germline loops: CDR1 SEHNR, CDR2 FQNEAQ (reference sequence). In nucleotides, the CDR3 is TGTGCCAGCAGCTTAGGTAGGACAGCGCCTGGAGATACGCAGTATTTT. It specifies CASSLGRTAPGDTQYF.

The rearrangement joins TRBV19 to TRBJ2-3; TRBD2 matches 8 bases. The CDR3 spans 15 residues. J gave up 0 bases and V 6 bases, and 5 bases lay outside the gene matches. From germline, CDR1 is LNHDA and CDR2 SQIVND (reference sequence). The chain's CDR3 is CASRLAGTSTDTQYF. For the CDR3, the DNA is TGTGCCAGTAGATTAGCGGGGACTAGCACAGATACGCAGTATTTT.

This rearrangement joins TRBV2 to TRBJ1-5, with D tentatively TRBD1 (5 bases). This CDR3 is 14 amino acids long. Trimming removed 8 bases at V and 0 bases at J, with 11 bases between. From germline, CDR1 is SNHLY and CDR2 FYNNEI. The CDR3 nucleotides read TGTGCCAGCGAATTGGGGGATAGCAATCAGCCCCAGCATTTT. Translation: CASELGDSNQPQHF.

This clone was seen a single time. The genes are TRBV6-5 and TRBJ2-7; 7 nucleotides match TRBD1. The CDR3 length is 14 residues. V lost 4 bases and J lost 2; bases outside the gene matches: 5. From germline, CDR1 is MNHEY and CDR2 SVGAGI. The CDR3 reads CASSLDRVAYEQYF. The CDR3 bases are TGTGCCAGCAGTTTAGACAGGGTTGCCTACGAGCAGTACTTC.

This chain uses TRBV18 with TRBJ2-7; 11 nucleotides match TRBD1. CDR3 length equals 15 residues. Germline V gives CDR1 KGHSH, CDR2 LQKENI. V trimming: 2 bases; J trimming: 3 bases; junction bases outside the gene matches: 3. In DNA, the CDR3 is TGTGCCAGCTCACCAGCCGGGACAGGGGGCTACGAGCAGTACTTC. Its translation: CASSPAGTGGYEQYF.

The rearrangement joins TRBV23-1 to TRBJ1-2; TRBD1 matches 8 bases. TRBV23-1 is recorded as an ORF, its role being uncertain. Trimming took 1 base from V and 8 from J; bases not matched to a gene: 15. CDR3 length equals 17 residues. In DNA form, the CDR3 reads TGCGCCAGCAGTCAATTCAGGACAGGGCGCGAAAAAGGCGGCTACACCTTC. This codes for CASSQFRTGREKGGYTF.

The chain recombines TRBV6-2 or TRBV6-3 with TRBJ2-7; TRBD1 is a possible D gene (6 bases). The CDR3 has 14 residues. Germline V gene data show CDR1 as MNHEY and CDR2 as SVGEGT. The germline V and J ends were trimmed by 3 bases and 4 bases, with 13 bases remaining between them. The CDR3 region is CASSYTGLVYEQYF. In DNA, the CDR3 is TGTGCCAGCAGTTATACAGGGTTGGTTTACGAGCAGTACTTC.

J is TRBJ2-6 and V is TRBV28, with D possibly TRBD2 on 6 matching bases. V lost 6 bases to trimming and J lost 2 bases, with 11 bases between them. Germline CDR1 is MDHEN and CDR2 is SYDVKM. The CDR3 totals 15 residues. CDR3 bases: TGTGCCAGCAGCCTACGGGGGACTGGGGCCAACGTCCTGACTTTC. Protein sequence: CASSLRGTGANVLTF.

The V gene is TRBV4-1, the J gene TRBJ1-6; TRBD1 matches 7 bases. Per the germline V gene, CDR1 is MGHRA and CDR2 is YSYEKL. The J segment lost 5 bases and the V segment lost 1 base, leaving 8 bases of the junction unmatched. The CDR3 has 17 amino acids. CDR3 in DNA: TGCGCCAGCAGCCAAGGACGGGGACAGAGTAATAATTCACCCCTCCACTTT. It specifies CASSQGRGQSNNSPLHF.